This T cell receptor (beta chain) stems from a study of somatic mutations in cytotoxic T cells in rheumatoid arthritis. At the level of the study: Using a FACSAria II or Sony SH800, a portion of the V beta antibody-stained T-cell populations were flow-sorted at nearly 100% purity, and among those populations were V beta1+ cells that were then sequenced for TCRB. Study-wide results and limits: Rheumatoid arthritis patients showed slight TRBV07 underrepresentation, and this was not adjusted for multiple comparisons. Healthy controls did not share the age-linked increase in CD8+ clonality seen in rheumatoid arthritis patients.

CDR3 length: 15 residues. V dropped 5 bases and J dropped 6; count of bases not matched to a gene: 7. The germline CDR1 and CDR2 sequences are SGHVS and FNYEAQ. A note on this clone: Its antigen is currently unknown.

Profiling relied on immunoSEQ multiplex PCR, and the TCRdb table lists in-frame clones only, not all of them. Of about 15,000 clones in the sample, 72% were seen once. The sample comprised CD8+ T cells sorted from blood. The receptor was isolated from an adult with rheumatoid arthritis. The chain employs TRBV7-6 and TRBJ2-2; TRBD1 matches 9 bases. CDR3 sequence: CASSPGTGRSGELFF. Here the CDR3 DNA reads TGTGCCAGCAGCCCCGGGACAGGGAGGTCCGGGGAGCTGTTTTTT.